A selection of T cell receptor beta chains follows, all from one sample in a study of cytomegalovirus exposure and HLA in healthy donors. Only in-frame clones appear in the TCRdb table, and some are missing; sequencing was by immunoSEQ multiplex PCR. The sample yields about 150,000 clones, 70% to 85% seen once. Material: PBMCs. Receptors originate from a woman in her 50s in good health and CMV-seropositive. The CDR3 runs from the conserved cysteine through the conserved F or W. The order of the fields is clone size, V gene, J gene, D gene, CDR3 protein, CDR3 DNA. The D gene is left open where the match is weak. For some rows the clone size is stated as once, few or many, or as a class when expanded; others skip it.

clone_size: once; v_call: TRBV6-1; j_call: TRBJ1-5; d_call: -; cdr3_aa: CASSPGSSNQPQHF; cdr3_nt: TGTGCCAGCTCTCCAGGTAGTAGCAATCAGCCCCAGCATTTT
clone_size: -; v_call: TRBV14; j_call: TRBJ2-1; d_call: TRBD2; cdr3_aa: CASSQDGRLAGDEQFF; cdr3_nt: TGTGCCAGCAGCCAAGATGGCAGACTAGCGGGGGATGAGCAGTTCTTC
clone_size: -; v_call: TRBV12-5; j_call: TRBJ1-3; d_call: -; cdr3_aa: CASGLGSAGGNTIYF; cdr3_nt: TGTGCTAGTGGTTTGGGCAGTGCTGGTGGAAACACCATATATTTT
clone_size: few; v_call: TRBV5-6; j_call: TRBJ2-1; d_call: -; cdr3_aa: CASSRLGLGQYNEQFF; cdr3_nt: TGTGCCAGCAGCCGTCTTGGACTGGGCCAATACAATGAGCAGTTCTTC
clone_size: -; v_call: TRBV2; j_call: TRBJ1-5; d_call: TRBD1; cdr3_aa: CASSTTGGEISFNQPQHF; cdr3_nt: TGTGCCAGCAGTACTACAGGGGGCGAGATTTCCTTCAATCAGCCCCAGCATTTT
clone_size: -; v_call: TRBV7-9; j_call: TRBJ2-1; d_call: TRBD2; cdr3_aa: CASSLGGGGALNEQFF; cdr3_nt: TGTGCCAGCAGCTTAGGCGGCGGGGGGGCCCTAAATGAGCAGTTCTTC
clone_size: -; v_call: TRBV7-2; j_call: TRBJ2-1; d_call: TRBD2; cdr3_aa: CASSLVPLSGGQYNEQFF; cdr3_nt: TGTGCCAGCAGCTTAGTCCCTCTAAGCGGGGGGCAATACAATGAGCAGTTCTTC
clone_size: -; v_call: TRBV29-1; j_call: TRBJ2-1; d_call: TRBD1; cdr3_aa: CSVASGKGDRVLNEQFF; cdr3_nt: TGCAGCGTTGCCTCGGGCAAGGGGGACAGGGTATTGAATGAGCAGTTCTTC
clone_size: -; v_call: TRBV27; j_call: TRBJ1-1; d_call: -; cdr3_aa: CASSFSPPGNTEAFF; cdr3_nt: TGTGCCAGCAGTTTTTCCCCCCCAGGCAACACTGAAGCTTTCTTT
clone_size: -; v_call: TRBV10-2; j_call: TRBJ1-1; d_call: TRBD1; cdr3_aa: CASSAPGQASAGAFF; cdr3_nt: TGCGCCAGCAGTGCTCCGGGACAGGCCTCCGCCGGGGCTTTCTTT
clone_size: -; v_call: TRBV4-3; j_call: TRBJ1-2; d_call: TRBD1; cdr3_aa: CASSHEQGASSNYGYTF; cdr3_nt: TGCGCCAGCAGCCATGAACAGGGGGCTTCATCTAACTATGGCTACACCTTC
clone_size: -; v_call: TRBV27; j_call: TRBJ1-5; d_call: -; cdr3_aa: CASSVGANQPQHF; cdr3_nt: TGTGCCAGCAGTGTGGGGGCCAATCAGCCCCAGCATTTT
clone_size: -; v_call: TRBV5-4; j_call: TRBJ2-3; d_call: -; cdr3_aa: CASSLWLLRGNTQYF; cdr3_nt: TGTGCCAGCAGCTTATGGCTTCTTAGGGGTAATACGCAGTATTTT
clone_size: -; v_call: TRBV5-5; j_call: TRBJ1-2; d_call: -; cdr3_aa: CASSDPGQGNYGYTF; cdr3_nt: TGTGCCAGCAGCGACCCCGGGCAGGGGAACTATGGCTACACCTTC
clone_size: -; v_call: TRBV6-5; j_call: TRBJ2-2; d_call: TRBD1; cdr3_aa: CASRTTGAGELFF; cdr3_nt: TGTGCCAGCAGAACCACAGGGGCCGGGGAGCTGTTTTTT
clone_size: -; v_call: TRBV19; j_call: TRBJ1-2; d_call: -; cdr3_aa: CASSIVGELDGYTF; cdr3_nt: TGTGCCAGTAGTATCGTGGGAGAATTGGATGGCTACACCTTC
clone_size: -; v_call: TRBV12-5; j_call: TRBJ2-6; d_call: TRBD2; cdr3_aa: CASGLSGGTNWGANVLTF; cdr3_nt: TGTGCTAGTGGTTTGTCCGGGGGGACTAATTGGGGGGCCAACGTCCTGACTTTC
clone_size: -; v_call: TRBV7-9; j_call: TRBJ1-1; d_call: -; cdr3_aa: CASSLDSWGIGAFF; cdr3_nt: TGTGCCAGCAGCTTAGATTCTTGGGGCATTGGAGCTTTCTTT
clone_size: -; v_call: TRBV6-1; j_call: TRBJ2-3; d_call: -; cdr3_aa: CASSATADTQYF; cdr3_nt: TGTGCCAGCAGTGCGACAGCTGATACGCAGTATTTT
clone_size: -; v_call: TRBV5-6; j_call: TRBJ1-2; d_call: TRBD1; cdr3_aa: CASSKGAGFISYGYTF; cdr3_nt: TGTGCCAGCAGCAAGGGGGCAGGGTTTATCTCCTATGGCTACACCTTC
clone_size: few; v_call: TRBV9; j_call: TRBJ2-1; d_call: TRBD2; cdr3_aa: CASSAGTSGTSYNEQFF; cdr3_nt: TGTGCCAGCAGCGCCGGGACTAGCGGGACCAGCTACAATGAGCAGTTCTTC
clone_size: few; v_call: TRBV19; j_call: TRBJ2-1; d_call: -; cdr3_aa: CASSIQRGNEQFF; cdr3_nt: TGTGCCAGTAGTATACAACGAGGGAATGAGCAGTTCTTC
clone_size: -; v_call: TRBV9; j_call: TRBJ2-3; d_call: -; cdr3_aa: CASSVSSGTDTQYF; cdr3_nt: TGTGCCAGCAGCGTATCGAGCGGCACAGATACGCAGTATTTT
clone_size: -; v_call: TRBV10-2; j_call: TRBJ2-5; d_call: -; cdr3_aa: CASSVRGKETQYF; cdr3_nt: TGCGCCAGCAGTGTACGAGGGAAAGAGACCCAGTACTTC
clone_size: -; v_call: TRBV7-9; j_call: TRBJ1-4; d_call: -; cdr3_aa: CASSLGTDEKLFF; cdr3_nt: TGTGCCAGCAGCTTAGGGACAGATGAAAAACTGTTTTTT
clone_size: -; v_call: TRBV7-8; j_call: TRBJ2-3; d_call: -; cdr3_aa: CASSYPPSQGSSDTQYF; cdr3_nt: TGTGCCAGCAGCTACCCTCCGTCACAGGGTAGTTCAGATACGCAGTATTTT
clone_size: -; v_call: TRBV11-2; j_call: TRBJ1-6; d_call: TRBD1; cdr3_aa: CASRFGTGRNSPLHF; cdr3_nt: TGTGCCAGCAGATTCGGGACAGGGCGTAATTCACCCCTCCACTTT
clone_size: once; v_call: TRBV9; j_call: TRBJ2-1; d_call: TRBD2; cdr3_aa: CASSVGHGGAGNEQFF; cdr3_nt: TGTGCCAGCAGCGTAGGACACGGGGGGGCAGGGAATGAGCAGTTCTTC
clone_size: -; v_call: TRBV4-1; j_call: TRBJ1-4; d_call: -; cdr3_aa: CASSQAGSTNEKLFF; cdr3_nt: TGCGCCAGCAGCCAAGCAGGCTCAACTAATGAAAAACTGTTTTTT
clone_size: -; v_call: TRBV5-1; j_call: TRBJ2-2; d_call: -; cdr3_aa: CASSHRRDDGINTGELFF; cdr3_nt: TGCGCCAGCAGCCACAGAAGAGACGACGGGATAAACACCGGGGAGCTGTTTTTT
clone_size: -; v_call: TRBV5-4; j_call: TRBJ2-3; d_call: -; cdr3_aa: CASSLASGGTDTQYF; cdr3_nt: TGTGCCAGCAGCTTGGCGTCAGGGGGGACAGATACGCAGTATTTT
clone_size: -; v_call: TRBV6-1; j_call: TRBJ2-7; d_call: -; cdr3_aa: CASSGPGTAGTKQYF; cdr3_nt: TGTGCCAGCAGTGGACCCGGGACTGCCGGTACGAAGCAGTACTTC
clone_size: -; v_call: TRBV4-1; j_call: TRBJ1-2; d_call: TRBD1; cdr3_aa: CASSQGQGATYGYTF; cdr3_nt: TGCGCCAGCAGCCAAGGGCAGGGGGCGACTTATGGCTACACCTTC
clone_size: -; v_call: TRBV7-6; j_call: TRBJ1-1; d_call: TRBD1; cdr3_aa: CASSLVGTGEGAFF; cdr3_nt: TGTGCCAGCAGCTTAGTAGGGACAGGGGAGGGGGCTTTCTTT
clone_size: -; v_call: TRBV5-4; j_call: TRBJ2-1; d_call: -; cdr3_aa: CASSRGSSNEQFF; cdr3_nt: TGTGCCAGCAGCCGAGGGAGTTCCAATGAGCAGTTCTTC
clone_size: -; v_call: TRBV5-1; j_call: TRBJ2-3; d_call: TRBD2; cdr3_aa: CASSRRGTSGATDTQYF; cdr3_nt: TGCGCCAGCAGCAGGCGAGGGACTAGCGGGGCAACAGATACGCAGTATTTT
clone_size: -; v_call: TRBV9; j_call: TRBJ2-4; d_call: TRBD2; cdr3_aa: CASSAPSGGALAKNIQYF; cdr3_nt: TGTGCCAGCAGCGCCCCTAGCGGGGGGGCCTTGGCCAAAAACATTCAGTACTTC